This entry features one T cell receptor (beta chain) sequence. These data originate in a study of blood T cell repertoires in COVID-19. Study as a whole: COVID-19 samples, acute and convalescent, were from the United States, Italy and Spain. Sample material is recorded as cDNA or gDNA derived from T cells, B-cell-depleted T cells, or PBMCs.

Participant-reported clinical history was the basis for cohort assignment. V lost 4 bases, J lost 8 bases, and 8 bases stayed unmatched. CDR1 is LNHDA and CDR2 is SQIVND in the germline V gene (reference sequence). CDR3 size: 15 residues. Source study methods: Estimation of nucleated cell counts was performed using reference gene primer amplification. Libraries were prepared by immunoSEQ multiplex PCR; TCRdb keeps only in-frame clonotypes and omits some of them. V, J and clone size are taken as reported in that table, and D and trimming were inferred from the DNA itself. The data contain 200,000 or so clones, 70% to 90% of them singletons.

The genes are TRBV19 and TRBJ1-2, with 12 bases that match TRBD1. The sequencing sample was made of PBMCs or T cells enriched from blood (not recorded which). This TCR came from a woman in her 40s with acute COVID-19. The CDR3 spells CASSTGTGGVWGYTF. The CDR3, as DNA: TGTGCCAGTAGTACCGGGACAGGGGGCGTCTGGGGCTACACCTTC.